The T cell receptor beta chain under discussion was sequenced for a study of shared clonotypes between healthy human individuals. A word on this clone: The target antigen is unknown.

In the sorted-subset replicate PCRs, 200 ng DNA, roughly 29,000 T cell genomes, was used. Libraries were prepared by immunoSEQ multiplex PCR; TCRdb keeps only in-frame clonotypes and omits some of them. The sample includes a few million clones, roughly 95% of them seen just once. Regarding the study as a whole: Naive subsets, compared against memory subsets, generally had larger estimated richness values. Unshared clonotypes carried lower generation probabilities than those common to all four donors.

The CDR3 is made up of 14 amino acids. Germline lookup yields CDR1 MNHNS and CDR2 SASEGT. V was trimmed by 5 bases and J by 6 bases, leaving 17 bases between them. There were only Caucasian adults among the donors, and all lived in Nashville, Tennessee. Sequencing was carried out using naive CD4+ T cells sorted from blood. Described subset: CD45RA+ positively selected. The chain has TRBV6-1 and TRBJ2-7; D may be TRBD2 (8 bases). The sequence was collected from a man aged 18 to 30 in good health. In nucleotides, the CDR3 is TGTGCCAGCAGTACCGGGAGGGGGCGCGTCGAGCAGTACTTC. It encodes CASSTGRGRVEQYF.